These 19 T cell receptor beta chains originate from one sample sequenced in a study of blood T cells in healthy people across ages. Alongside a J-beta primer mix, a sample-barcoded 5' primer served in a second PCR lasting roughly 7 to 11 cycles. Via MiXCR, TCRdb re-called the 5' RACE reads, giving one row per CDR3 protein. This table has 850,000 or so distinct CDR3 sequences, around 26% appearing once. The sequenced sample consisted of blood. Receptor source: a woman over 75 in good health.

The chain has TRBV11-2 and TRBJ2-7; D gene uncertain. The CDR3 covers 11 residues. V was clipped by 0 bases and J by 9 bases, with 6 bases between them. Germline loops: CDR1 SGHAT, CDR2 FQNNGV. The CDR3 region has the DNA TGTGCCAGCAGCTTAGATGCAGGGCAGTACTTC. Its translation: CASSLDAGQYF.

This clonotype was counted at least ten times. This chain links TRBV5-1 with TRBJ2-1; 10 nucleotides align to TRBD1. Germline loops: CDR1 SGHRS, CDR2 YFSETQ. With 1 base clipped from V and 6 bases from J, the junction kept 4 bases outside the gene matches. This CDR3 has 15 amino acids. The CDR3 loop is CASSLPGQGFNEQFF. The CDR3 nucleotides read TGCGCCAGCAGCTTGCCGGGACAGGGGTTCAATGAGCAGTTCTTC.

This sequence joins TRBV24-1 and TRBJ2-2, with D uncertain. The CDR3 is made up of 14 amino acids. Germline CDR1 KGHDR, CDR2 SFDVKD. Trimming stripped 9 bases from V and 6 bases from J, with 16 bases between. CDR3 sequence reads: CATGKGLDAGELFF. DNA for the CDR3: TGTGCCACCGGAAAAGGTTTAGACGCCGGGGAGCTGTTTTTT.

Worth noting for this clonotype: A much larger clone is a single base away; this may be a read error. This chain joins TRBV12-3 or TRBV12-4 and TRBJ2-7, with no clear D. The CDR3 runs to 13 residues. V was pared by 0 bases and J by 4 bases, with 7 bases between. The CDR3 protein is CASSLAMGYEQYF. Here the CDR3 DNA reads TGTGCCAGCAGTTTAGCGATGGGGTACGAGCAGTACTTC.

The sample holds many counts of this clonotype. V usage is TRBV30 and J usage is TRBJ2-2; D uncertain. In germline, CDR1 is GTSNPN, CDR2 SVGIG (reference sequence). Trimming shortened V by 0 bases and J by 6 bases, and 8 bases separated the two germline ends. The CDR3 totals 13 residues. CDR3 coding DNA: TGTGCCTGGAGTGTACGGCCCGCCGGGGAGCTGTTTTTT. Translated: CAWSVRPAGELFF.

This clonotype was detected many times. This chain links TRBV20-1 with TRBJ2-7, with 10 bases identical to TRBD1. The V gene end was trimmed by 0 bases and the J gene end by 4 bases; junction bases not matched to a gene: 6. Per the germline V gene, CDR1 is DFQATT and CDR2 is SNEGSKA (reference sequence). The CDR3 runs to 15 residues. CDR3 residues: CSARDPRTGGYEQYF. CDR3 nucleotides: TGCAGTGCTAGAGATCCAAGGACAGGGGGTTACGAGCAGTACTTC.

This clonotype came up many times. The CDR3 loop reads CASSPTSGGATGKNIQYF. CDR3 nucleotide sequence: TGTGCCAGCAGCCCCACTAGCGGGGGGGCCACAGGCAAAAACATTCAGTACTTC. The chain joins TRBV7-2 to TRBJ2-4; 13 nucleotides line up with TRBD2. This CDR3 contains 18 residues. CDR1 SGHTA and CDR2 FQGNSA come from the germline V gene. V lost 5 bases to trimming and J lost 3 bases; unmatched junction nucleotides: 10.

This clonotype was observed many times. The chain employs TRBV6-1 and TRBJ2-1; possible D gene TRBD1, 5 bases. The V gene lost 0 bases and the J gene lost 6 bases, with 15 bases spanning the gap. This CDR3 is 16 amino acids long. The germline V gene encodes CDR1 MNHNS and CDR2 SASEGT. CDR3: CASSEAHSRTGNEQFF. In nucleotides, the CDR3 is TGTGCCAGCAGTGAAGCCCACTCAAGAACAGGCAATGAGCAGTTCTTC.

A word on this clonotype: A much larger clone is a single base away; this may be a read error. The genes are TRBV4-3 and TRBJ1-2, with D unclear. The CDR3 sequence is 16 residues long. The V gene lost 0 bases and the J gene lost 1 base, with 12 bases spanning the gap. CDR1 is LGHNA and CDR2 is YSLEER in the germline V gene. In DNA, the CDR3 is TGCGCCAGCAGCCAAGAGGCAGGCGGGGTTAACTATGGCTACACCTTC. Translating it yields CASSQEAGGVNYGYTF.

The sample holds one count of this clonotype. Being one base from a much bigger clone, this may be a read error. The chain couples TRBV2 to TRBJ1-1; perhaps TRBD1 as D (6 bases). Germline lookup yields CDR1 SNHLY and CDR2 FYNNEI. V was trimmed by 6 bases and J by 1 base, leaving 9 bases between them. The CDR3 covers 13 residues. The CDR3 loop reads CASSEDRNTEAFF. The CDR3 DNA is TGTGCCAGCAGCGAGGACAGGAACACTGAAGCTTTCTTT.

Points on this clonotype: Sequence at one end of the junction differs from germline and may be a read error. This chain connects TRBV5-1 to TRBJ2-3; 9 bases align to TRBD1. The CDR3 spans 15 residues. Germline CDR1 and CDR2: SGHRS and YFSETQ. The CDR3 loop is CASSRSGQGTDTRYF. CDR3 sequence (DNA): TGCGCCAGCAGCCGATCGGGACAGGGCACAGATACGCGGTATTTT.

The rearrangement uses TRBV11-2 and TRBJ2-2, with D maybe TRBD2 (6 bases). Germline CDR1 is SGHAT and CDR2 is FQNNGV. Between the trimmed V and J ends, which lost 6 bases and 7 bases, there was a span of 18 bases. The CDR3 spans 15 residues. CDR3 nucleotide sequence: TGTGCCAGCAGACCCGGGAGCCCAAGCGGCGGGGAGCTGTTTTTT. It specifies CASRPGSPSGGELFF.

This clonotype has only a few counts. It may be a read error: a sequence one base away is much more abundant. The chain carries TRBV18 and TRBJ2-1; 9 positions agree with TRBD2. J was trimmed by 7 bases and V by 1 base; bases with no gene match: 2. Germline V gene data show CDR1 as KGHSH and CDR2 as LQKENI. The CDR3 runs 14 residues. CDR3 nucleotides: TGTGCCAGCTCACCACGTACTAGCGGGAATGAGCAGTTCTTC. Its translation: CASSPRTSGNEQFF. Looking up the rest from reference TRBV18 and TRBJ2-1 gives the full variable domain: NAGVMQNPRHLVRRRGQEARLRCSPMKGHSHVYWYRQLPEEGLKFMVYLQKENIIDESGMPKERFSAEFPKEGPSILRIQQVVRGDSAAYFCASSPRTSGNEQFFGPGTRLTVL.

This clonotype has only a few counts. The chain joins TRBV28 to TRBJ1-4; unclear D gene. This CDR3 has 14 amino acids. Germline loops: CDR1 MDHEN, CDR2 SYDVKM. Trimming took 3 bases from V and 5 from J, leaving 10 bases between them. The DNA of the CDR3 is TGTGCCAGCAGTTTCGAGGGTCGGAATGAAAAACTGTTTTTT. Residues: CASSFEGRNEKLFF.

The chain joins TRBV7-2 to TRBJ1-1, with a possible D match to TRBD1 (5 bases). Germline-derived CDR1 and CDR2 are SGHTA and FQGNSA. This CDR3 region has 14 residues. V was clipped by 3 bases and J by 1 base, with 9 bases between them. Written as DNA, the CDR3 is TGTGCCAGCAGCTTGACAGTGACGAACACTGAAGCTTTCTTT. This encodes CASSLTVTNTEAFF.

This clonotype was seen a handful of times. The chain couples TRBV5-1 to TRBJ1-2, with TRBD1 matching 7 bases. The V and J ends lost 4 bases and 2 bases, in that order; junction bases with no gene match: 5. The CDR3 length is 14 residues. The germline CDR1 and CDR2 sequences are SGHRS and YFSETQ. CDR3 loop: CASSPDRPNYGYTF. Here the CDR3 DNA reads TGCGCCAGCAGCCCGGACAGGCCAAACTATGGCTACACCTTC.

This clonotype has only a few counts. The rearrangement joins TRBV6-2 or TRBV6-3 to TRBJ1-5; weak D call: TRBD1 (5 bases). The CDR3 sequence is 14 residues long. V lost 3 bases to trimming and J lost 4 bases, with 10 bases between them. Germline CDR1 is MNHEY and CDR2 is SVGEGT. CDR3 sequence reads: CASSYYAGNQPQHF. CDR3 bases: TGTGCCAGCAGTTATTATGCAGGGAATCAGCCCCAGCATTTT.

This clonotype was counted ten times or more. The rearrangement uses TRBV6-1 and TRBJ2-7, with 9 positions matching TRBD2. V lost 6 bases, J lost 6 bases, and 6 bases stayed unmatched. Germline CDR1 reads MNHNS; CDR2 reads SASEGT. The CDR3 is 13 residues long. The DNA for the CDR3 is TGTGCCAGCAGAATAGCGGGGGAAGGCGAGCAGTACTTC. This encodes CASRIAGEGEQYF.

The chain couples TRBV7-9 to TRBJ1-2, with 7 bases matching TRBD1. Germline V gives CDR1 SEHNR, CDR2 FQNEAQ (reference sequence). The CDR3 is 13 residues long. V was clipped by 5 bases and J by 7 bases; unmatched bases: 7. The CDR3 region has the DNA TGTGCCAGCAGCCGTTCAGGGGGAAGTGGCTACACCTTC. Residues: CASSRSGGSGYTF.